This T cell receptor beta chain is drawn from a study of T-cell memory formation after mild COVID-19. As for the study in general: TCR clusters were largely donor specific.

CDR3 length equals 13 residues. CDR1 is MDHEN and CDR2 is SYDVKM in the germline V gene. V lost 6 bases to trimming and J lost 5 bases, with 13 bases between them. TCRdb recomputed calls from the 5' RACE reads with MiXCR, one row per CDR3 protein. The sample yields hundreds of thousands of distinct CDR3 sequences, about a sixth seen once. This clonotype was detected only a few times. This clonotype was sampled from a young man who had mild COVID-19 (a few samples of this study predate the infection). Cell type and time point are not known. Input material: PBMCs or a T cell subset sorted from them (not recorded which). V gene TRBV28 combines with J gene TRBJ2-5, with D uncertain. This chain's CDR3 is CASRPPPEETQYF. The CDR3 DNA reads TGTGCCAGCAGACCACCGCCTGAGGAGACCCAGTACTTC.